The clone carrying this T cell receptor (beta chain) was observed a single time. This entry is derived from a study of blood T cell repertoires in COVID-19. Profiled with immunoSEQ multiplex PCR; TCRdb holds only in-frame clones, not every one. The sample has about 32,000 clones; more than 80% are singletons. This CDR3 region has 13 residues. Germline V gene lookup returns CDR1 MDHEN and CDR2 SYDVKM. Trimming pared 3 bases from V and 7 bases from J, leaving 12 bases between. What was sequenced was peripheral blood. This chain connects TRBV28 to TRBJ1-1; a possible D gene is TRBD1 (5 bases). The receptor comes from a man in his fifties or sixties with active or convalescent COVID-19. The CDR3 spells CASSFGARGEAFF. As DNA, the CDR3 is TGTGCCAGCAGTTTTGGGGCGCGGGGTGAAGCTTTCTTT.